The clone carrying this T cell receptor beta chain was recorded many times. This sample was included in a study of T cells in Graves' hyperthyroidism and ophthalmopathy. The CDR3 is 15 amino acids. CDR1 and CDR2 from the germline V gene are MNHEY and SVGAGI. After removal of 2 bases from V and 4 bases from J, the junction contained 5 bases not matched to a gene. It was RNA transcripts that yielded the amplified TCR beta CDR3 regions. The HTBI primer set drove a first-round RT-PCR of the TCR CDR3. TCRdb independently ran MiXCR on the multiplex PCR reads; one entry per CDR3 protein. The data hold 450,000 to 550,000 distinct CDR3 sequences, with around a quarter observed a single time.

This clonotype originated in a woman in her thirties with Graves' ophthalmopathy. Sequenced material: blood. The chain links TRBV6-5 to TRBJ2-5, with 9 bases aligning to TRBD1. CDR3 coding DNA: TGTGCCAGCAGTTACCCGACAGGGGGATCAGAGACCCAGTACTTC. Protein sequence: CASSYPTGGSETQYF.